The clone carrying this T cell receptor beta chain occurred a few times. The antigen remains unidentified. Sequencing was performed with immunoSEQ multiplex PCR; in TCRdb, only in-frame clones are kept and a portion is missing. This table holds about 340,000 clones, around four fifths found once. The sample belongs to a study of shared clonotypes between healthy human individuals. Study-wide results and caveats: Inspection by rarefaction showed sorted-subset sequencing to be incomplete despite large depth.

Looked up from germline, CDR1 is SGHNT and CDR2 is YYREEE (reference sequence). The length of the CDR3 is 13 residues. The germline V and J ends were trimmed by 1 base and 5 bases, with 10 bases remaining between them. This receptor was obtained from a man aged 25 to 45 in good health. Sequencing was performed on memory CD4+ T cells sorted from blood. Subset specified: CD45RA-negative fraction. The chain recombines TRBV5-4 with TRBJ2-7, with D hard to call. CDR3 DNA: TGTGCCAGCAGCTTGCTGATGAACCACGAGCAGTACTTC. Amino acids: CASSLLMNHEQYF. Supplemented by reference TRBV5-4 and TRBJ2-7, the full variable domain reads ETGVTQSPTHLIKTRGQQVTLRCSSQSGHNTVSWYQQALGQGPQFIFQYYREEENGRGNFPPRFSGLQFPNYSSELNVNALELDDSALYLCASSLLMNHEQYFGPGTRLTVT.